The 18 T cell receptor beta chains in this list originate from one sample, sequenced in a study of blood T cells in healthy people across ages (dated by TCRdb to the mid-2010s). The protocol used for the library was 5' RACE. Reads for this sample came from an Illumina HiSeq 2500. The second PCR ran for roughly 6 to 11 cycles and used a J-beta primer mix along with a sample-barcoded 5' primer. TCRdb itself trimmed the public reads at Q25 with fastp, ran MiXCR and retained productive beta chains. Each entry is one CDR3 protein sequence, shown with its most common DNA and genes. This sample gives roughly 800,000 distinct CDR3 sequences in total; over 45% of them show up just once. The ten largest clonotypes hold roughly 22% of the sample. Sequencing input: blood. The receptors were sampled from a man in his thirties or forties in good health.

CDR3 sequence (DNA): TGTGCCAGTAGTATGCAGGACCAAGAGACCCAGTACTTC. It is translated as CASSMQDQETQYF. This chain uses TRBV19 with TRBJ2-5; D call uncertain. The CDR3 totals 13 residues. V shed 3 bases and J shed 0 bases, with 5 bases lying between them. CDR1 is LNHDA and CDR2 is SQIVND in the germline V gene (reference sequence).

The rearrangement links TRBV3-1 to TRBJ2-5; D might be TRBD1 or TRBD2, each matching 5 bases. The J call may be wrong; the DNA end is better matched by TRBJ2-7. Germline lookup yields CDR1 LGHDT and CDR2 YNNKEL (reference sequence). CDR3 length equals 15 residues. This CDR3 reads CASSLGGPTAYEQYF. CDR3 nucleotide sequence: TGTGCCAGCAGCCTTGGGGGACCGACAGCCTACGAGCAGTACTTC.

The chain links TRBV20-1 to TRBJ1-2; D is unclear. V was shortened by 5 bases and J by 4 bases, with 17 bases between the two germline ends. Per germline, CDR1 DFQATT and CDR2 SNEGSKA (reference sequence). The length of the CDR3 is 14 residues. The DNA for the CDR3 is TGCAGTGCTGGAATCGACGGCGGGGTCTATGGCTACACCTTC. Translation: CSAGIDGGVYGYTF.

This chain links TRBV29-1 with TRBJ2-1, with 11 bases lining up with TRBD2. The CDR3 is made up of 17 amino acids. The germline V gene encodes CDR1 SQVTM and CDR2 ANQGSEA. Trimming removed 3 bases from V and 8 bases from J; junction bases left unmatched: 15. The CDR3 region is CSVDRGGTSGAGDEQFF. DNA for the CDR3: TGCAGCGTTGACCGAGGAGGGACTAGCGGCGCCGGGGATGAGCAGTTCTTC.

A few counts support this clonotype. The rearrangement uses TRBV5-6 and TRBJ2-3, with D perhaps matching TRBD1 (5 bases). The CDR3 consists of 15 residues. The germline CDR1 and CDR2 sequences are SGHDT and YYEEEE. Trimming pared 0 bases from V and 2 bases from J, leaving 10 bases between. The chain's CDR3 is CASSLDAGFTDTQYF. The CDR3 nucleotides read TGTGCCAGCAGCTTGGATGCAGGGTTCACAGATACGCAGTATTTT.

This chain uses TRBV29-1 with TRBJ2-1, with D unresolved. Trimming took off 5 bases at V and 1 base at J, with 3 bases between the two ends. The CDR3 loop spans 11 amino acids. Germline V gives CDR1 SQVTM, CDR2 ANQGSEA. The CDR3 DNA is TGCAGCGTTCGGTCCTACAATGAGCAGTTCTTC. Translating gives CSVRSYNEQFF.

This clonotype occurred a few times. This chain connects TRBV20-1 to TRBJ1-2, with D perhaps matching TRBD1 (6 bases). V was cut by 0 bases and J by 8 bases, with 16 bases left in between. Germline values: CDR1 DFQATT, CDR2 SNEGSKA (reference sequence). This CDR3 has 14 residues. The CDR3, as DNA: TGCAGTGCTAGAGATCCTCCCTCAGGGGACGGCTACACCTTC. Its translation: CSARDPPSGDGYTF.

The chain joins TRBV30 to TRBJ1-2; possibly TRBD1 for D (6 bases). The germline CDR1 and CDR2 sequences are GTSNPN and SVGIG (reference sequence). V shed 3 bases and J shed 9 bases, with 17 bases lying between them. The CDR3 spans 13 residues. The chain's CDR3 is CAWSPTGHESYTF. CDR3 nucleotides: TGTGCCTGGAGCCCGACGGGACACGAAAGCTACACCTTC. Filled out from reference TRBV30 and TRBJ1-2, the complete variable domain reads SQTIHQWPATLVQPVGSPLSLECTVEGTSNPNLYWYRQAAGRGLQLLFYSVGIGQISSEVPQNLSASRPQDRQFILSSKKLLLSDSGFYLCAWSPTGHESYTFGSGTRLTVV.

V is TRBV10-3 and J is TRBJ2-5; 7 positions agree with TRBD2. The CDR3 has 13 amino acids. Germline V gene lookup returns CDR1 ENHRY and CDR2 SYGVKD. Trimming took 10 bases from V and 3 from J; bases not matched to a gene: 8. The CDR3 region is CATQPSGEETQYF. As DNA, the CDR3 is TGTGCCACACAACCGAGCGGGGAAGAGACCCAGTACTTC.

CDR3 in DNA: TGTGCCAGCAGCTTACAGGGGACTAGCGGGTTTCAGTACAATGAGCAGTACTTC. Encoded protein: CASSLQGTSGFQYNEQYF. The chain links TRBV7-8 to TRBJ2-5, with 12 bases matching TRBD2. This CDR3 is 18 amino acids long. Per germline, CDR1 SGHVS and CDR2 FQNEAQ. Losses at the gene ends were 2 bases for V and 11 bases for J; bases not matched to a gene: 18.

The chain has TRBV7-9 and TRBJ1-1; D gene ambiguous. Trimming took off 2 bases at V and 1 base at J, with 8 bases between the two ends. In germline, CDR1 is SEHNR, CDR2 FQNEAQ (reference sequence). This CDR3 has 14 amino acids. The CDR3: CASSLSLTNTEAFF. As DNA, the CDR3 is TGTGCCAGCAGCTTAAGCCTTACGAACACTGAAGCTTTCTTT.

Note on this clonotype: A much bigger clone sits one base away, suggesting this may be a read error. This chain uses TRBV29-1 with TRBJ2-7, with TRBD1 identical over 9 bases. Matching the DNA end better, TRBJ2-4 makes the J call doubtful. The CDR3 runs to 12 residues. Looked up from germline, CDR1 is SQVTM and CDR2 is ANQGSEA. CDR3 protein: CSVARQGDIQYF. The CDR3 DNA follows: TGCAGCGTCGCCCGACAGGGGGACATTCAGTACTTC.

This clonotype appeared a single time. The chain employs TRBV20-1 and TRBJ2-1, with 7 bases fitting TRBD2. The CDR3 extends over 14 amino acids. With 1 base clipped from V and 4 bases from J, the junction kept 4 bases outside the gene matches. In germline, CDR1 is DFQATT, CDR2 SNEGSKA (reference sequence). CDR3 in DNA: TGCAGTGCTAGAGCCCAGCGGGGATACAATGAGCAGTTCTTC. Amino acid sequence: CSARAQRGYNEQFF.

V and J are TRBV29-1 and TRBJ1-1; D remains unclear. The length of the CDR3 is 14 residues. Trimming removed 5 bases at V and 6 bases at J, with 19 bases between. Germline values: CDR1 SQVTM, CDR2 ANQGSEA. The CDR3 DNA reads as TGCAGCGTTCCCCCGAGAGGCGTGGACGCTGAAGCTTTCTTT. Residues: CSVPPRGVDAEAFF.

CDR3 sequence: CATRGTRTQFF. Written as DNA, the CDR3 is TGTGCCACCCGGGGCACTCGGACGCAGTTCTTC. The genes are TRBV7-2 and TRBJ2-1; possibly TRBD1 or TRBD2 for D (5 bases each). The CDR3 extends over 11 amino acids. Germline V gene lookup returns CDR1 SGHTA and CDR2 FQGNSA. Trimming left V 10 bases short and J 12 bases short, with 16 bases between.

This chain uses TRBV10-3 with TRBJ2-3; tentative D call: TRBD2 (6 bases). V gave up 2 bases and J gave up 2 bases, with 11 bases separating them. This CDR3 has 15 amino acids. Germline CDR1 is ENHRY and CDR2 is SYGVKD. CDR3 bases: TGTGCCATCAGTGAGGGGCGGGGTGACACAGATACGCAGTATTTT. It codes for CAISEGRGDTDTQYF.

Many counts were recorded for this clonotype. The CDR3, as DNA: TGTGCCAGCAGCTTACATCGTAGGGGCGTCCCCGACGAGCAGTACTTC. This translates into CASSLHRRGVPDEQYF. This sequence joins TRBV7-2 and TRBJ2-7, with D tentatively TRBD1 (5 bases). The germline V gene encodes CDR1 SGHTA and CDR2 FQGNSA. V was trimmed by 2 bases and J by 5 bases, leaving 19 bases between them. This CDR3 is built from 16 residues.

CDR3 sequence (DNA): TGCAGTGCTAGTGGGACAACCGAAAAACTGTTTTTT. Encoded protein: CSASGTTEKLFF. The chain joins TRBV20-1 to TRBJ1-4; the D gene is possibly TRBD1 (6 bases). Trimming removed 3 bases from V and 8 bases from J, with 10 bases in between. CDR3 length: 12 amino acids. CDR1 and CDR2 (germline): DFQATT, SNEGSKA (reference sequence).